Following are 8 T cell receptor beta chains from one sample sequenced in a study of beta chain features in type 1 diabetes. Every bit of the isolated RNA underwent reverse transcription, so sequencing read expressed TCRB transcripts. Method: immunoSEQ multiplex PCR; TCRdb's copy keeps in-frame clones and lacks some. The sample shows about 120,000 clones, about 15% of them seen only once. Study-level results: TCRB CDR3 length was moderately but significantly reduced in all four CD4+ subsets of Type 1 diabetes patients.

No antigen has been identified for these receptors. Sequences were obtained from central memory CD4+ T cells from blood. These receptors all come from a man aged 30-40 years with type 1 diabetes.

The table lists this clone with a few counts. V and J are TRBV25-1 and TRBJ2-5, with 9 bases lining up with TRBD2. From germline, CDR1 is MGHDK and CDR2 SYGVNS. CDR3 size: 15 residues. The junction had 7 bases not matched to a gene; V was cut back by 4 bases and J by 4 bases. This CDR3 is CASSGASGAVETQYF. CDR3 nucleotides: TGTGCCAGCAGTGGGGCTAGCGGGGCGGTAGAGACCCAGTACTTC.

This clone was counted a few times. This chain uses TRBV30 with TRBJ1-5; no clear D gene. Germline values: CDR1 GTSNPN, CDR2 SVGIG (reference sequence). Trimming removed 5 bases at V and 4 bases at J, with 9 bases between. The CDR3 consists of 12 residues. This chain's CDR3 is CAWGPVNQPQHF. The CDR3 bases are TGTGCCTGGGGGCCGGTTAATCAGCCCCAGCATTTT.

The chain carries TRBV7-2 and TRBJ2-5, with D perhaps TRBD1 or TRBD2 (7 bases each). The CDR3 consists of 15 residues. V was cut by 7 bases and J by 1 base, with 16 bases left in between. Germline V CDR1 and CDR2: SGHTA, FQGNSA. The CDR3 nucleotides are TGTGCCAGCACCGCTCCAGGGGGGGGCCAAGAGACCCAGTACTTC. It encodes CASTAPGGGQETQYF.

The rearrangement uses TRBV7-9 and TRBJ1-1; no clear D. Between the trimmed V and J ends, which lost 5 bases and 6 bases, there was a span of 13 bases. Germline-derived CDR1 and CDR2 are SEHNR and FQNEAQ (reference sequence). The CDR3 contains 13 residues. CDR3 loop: CASSHPVSAEAFF. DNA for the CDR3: TGTGCCAGCAGCCACCCAGTGAGCGCTGAAGCTTTCTTT.

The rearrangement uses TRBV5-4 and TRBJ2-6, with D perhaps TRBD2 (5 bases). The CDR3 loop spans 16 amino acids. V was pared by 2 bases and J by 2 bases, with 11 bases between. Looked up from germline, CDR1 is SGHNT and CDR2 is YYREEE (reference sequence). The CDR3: CASSFPGGAGANVLTF. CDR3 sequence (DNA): TGTGCCAGCAGCTTTCCAGGAGGAGCTGGGGCCAACGTCCTGACTTTC.

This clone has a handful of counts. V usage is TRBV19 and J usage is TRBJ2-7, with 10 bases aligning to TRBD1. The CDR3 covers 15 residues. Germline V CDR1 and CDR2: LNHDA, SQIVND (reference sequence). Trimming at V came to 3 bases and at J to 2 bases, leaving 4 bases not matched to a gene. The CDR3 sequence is CASSISGTGAYEQYF. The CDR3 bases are TGTGCCAGTAGTATTTCCGGGACAGGGGCCTACGAGCAGTACTTC.

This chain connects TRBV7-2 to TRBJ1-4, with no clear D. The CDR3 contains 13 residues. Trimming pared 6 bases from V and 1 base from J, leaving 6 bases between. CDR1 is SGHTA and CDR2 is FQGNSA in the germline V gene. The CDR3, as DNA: TGTGCCAGCAGTGTCGGAACTAATGAAAAACTGTTTTTT. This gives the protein CASSVGTNEKLFF.

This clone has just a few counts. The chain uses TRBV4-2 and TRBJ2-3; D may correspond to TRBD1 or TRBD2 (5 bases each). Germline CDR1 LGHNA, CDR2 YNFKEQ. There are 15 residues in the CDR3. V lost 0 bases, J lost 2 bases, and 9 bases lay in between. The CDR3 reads CASSQDPGPTDTQYF. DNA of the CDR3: TGTGCCAGCAGCCAAGACCCGGGACCCACAGATACGCAGTATTTT.